Following are 24 T cell receptor beta chains from one sample sequenced in a study of T cell clonality in common variable immunodeficiency. The table came from immunoSEQ multiplex PCR; TCRdb's copy has only in-frame clones and leaves some out. This repertoire holds tens of thousands of clones, and none appear only once. The material sequenced was peripheral blood mononuclear cells. Receptors were obtained from a person aged 18-70 years in good health.

This clone was recorded at least ten times. The read is 3 residues too short to cover the CDR3 end, so that end is filled in from the germline J gene. The chain has TRBV6-2 or TRBV6-3 and TRBJ1-5; D perhaps matches TRBD1 (5 bases). Trimming took off 3 bases at V and 2 bases at J, with 11 bases between the two ends. This CDR3 contains 15 residues. Germline CDR1 reads MNHEY; CDR2 reads SVGEGT. CDR3 DNA, as far as it was read: TGTGCCAGCAGTTATTTGGTCAGGGGCAATCAGCCC. This encodes CASSYLVRGNQP. Given in full, the CDR3 is CASSYLVRGNQPQHF.

This clone was detected many times. The read halts 3 residues ahead of the CDR3 end, with the missing end drawn from the germline J gene. The chain carries TRBV6-2 or TRBV6-3 and TRBJ2-3; TRBD2 matches at 10 bases. Germline V gene lookup returns CDR1 MNHEY and CDR2 SVGEGT. J lost 2 bases, V lost 7 bases, and 9 bases had no gene match. CDR3 length: 16 amino acids. The CDR3 reads CASNLATSGDTDTQYF. The covered CDR3 bases are TGTGCCAGCAACCTCGCTACTAGCGGGGACACAGATACG.

This clone came up a few times. The observed sequence ends 3 residues before the CDR3 terminus, with the missing tail filled in from the germline J gene. The rearrangement links TRBV5-1 to TRBJ2-3, with 7 nucleotides matching TRBD1. The germline CDR1 and CDR2 sequences are SGHRS and YFSETQ. The CDR3 totals 13 residues. The DNA read from the CDR3 is TGCGCCAGCAAAGGGACAGCCCAAGAGACG. It translates to CASKGTAQET. From start to end, the CDR3 is CASKGTAQETQYF.

This clone was counted a few times. The CDR3 is cut off 3 residues early in the read; its end comes from the germline J gene. J is TRBJ1-4 and V is TRBV7-9, with D unresolved. Germline values: CDR1 SEHNR, CDR2 FQNEAQ (reference sequence). The CDR3 is made up of 15 amino acids. Trimming took off 4 bases at V and 5 bases at J, with 14 bases between the two ends. CDR3 sequence: CASSYQEIRNEKLFF. The part of the CDR3 DNA that was read is TGTGCCAGCAGCTACCAAGAAATAAGGAATGAAAAA.

Turning to this clone: The CDR3 extends 3 residues past the end of the read, so its final part is completed from the germline J gene. The identical CDR3 is also encoded by other nucleotide sequences in the sample. The genes are TRBV19 and TRBJ1-3; no clear D. The CDR3 has 16 amino acids. V was pared by 2 bases and J by 0 bases, with 11 bases between. Germline assignment: CDR1 LNHDA and CDR2 SQIVND (reference sequence). The CDR3 bases that were read are TGTGCCAGTAGTATAATGTCGGCAGGCTCTGGAAACACC. Translating it yields CASSIMSAGSGNT. The whole CDR3 sequence reads CASSIMSAGSGNTIYF.

The table lists this clone with a few counts. The DNA ends 3 residues before the CDR3 does, and the rest of the CDR3 is filled in from the germline J gene. This rearrangement joins TRBV18 to TRBJ1-2, with D possibly matching TRBD1 (5 bases). This CDR3 is built from 14 residues. CDR1 is KGHSH, CDR2 LQKENI, per germline. The CDR3 DNA, read in part, is TGTGCCAGCTCACCTAATACAGGTTCGGATACC. This encodes CASSPNTGSDT. The complete CDR3 reads CASSPNTGSDTYTF.

This clone was recorded at least ten times. Partial CDR3 DNA: TGCAGTGCTACGGACAGGGACTATGGC. It yields the protein CSATDRDYG. In full, the CDR3 reads CSATDRDYGYTF. The chain uses TRBV20-1 and TRBJ1-2, with TRBD1 matching 8 bases. The CDR3 goes on 3 residues after the read ends, and that part is filled in from the germline J gene. Germline V gene lookup returns CDR1 DFQATT and CDR2 SNEGSKA (reference sequence). The ends lost 4 bases at V and 3 bases at J; junction bases unmatched: 1. The CDR3 consists of 12 residues.

Ten or more counts support this clone. The CDR3 end is not reached by the read, which stops 3 residues before it; the germline J gene fills it in. V and J are TRBV10-1 and TRBJ2-1; no clear D. V was shortened by 2 bases and J by 9 bases, with 5 bases between the two germline ends. CDR3 length: 11 residues. Germline values: CDR1 WNHNN, CDR2 SYGVQD (reference sequence). The DNA read from the CDR3 is TGCGCCAGCAGTGAGCTAGGTGAG. It codes for CASSELGE. The whole CDR3 sequence is CASSELGEQFF.

This clone was picked up a small number of times. The read stops 3 residues short of the end of the CDR3; the missing end is completed from the germline J gene. J is TRBJ2-1 and V is TRBV13, with a possible D match to TRBD2 (7 bases). V was shortened by 5 bases and J by 5 bases, with 22 bases between the two germline ends. Germline loops: CDR1 PRHDT, CDR2 FYEKMQ (reference sequence). The CDR3 spans 17 residues. The CDR3 loop reads CASSPAQARGPHNEQFF. CDR3 DNA, as far as it was read: TGTGCCAGCAGCCCAGCCCAGGCGCGGGGGCCCCACAATGAG. The whole variable domain, filled in from reference TRBV13 and TRBJ2-1, reads AAGVIQSPRHLIKEKRETATLKCYPIPRHDTVYWYQQGPGQDPQFLISFYEKMQSDKGSIPDRFSAQQFSDYHSELNMSSLELGDSALYFCASSPAQARGPHNEQFFGPGTRLTVL.

This clone was detected ten times or more. The CDR3 end is not reached by the read, which stops 3 residues before it; the germline J gene fills it in. The chain is built from TRBV30 and TRBJ1-6, with no clear D. The germline V gene has CDR1 GTSNPN and CDR2 SVGIG (reference sequence). Deletions cut 1 base from V and 1 base from J, with 8 bases between. This CDR3 spans 15 amino acids. CDR3 DNA, as far as it was read: TGTGCCTGGAGTGCGAGGTCTTCCTATAATTCACCC. It codes for CAWSARSSYNSP. The entire CDR3 sequence reads CAWSARSSYNSPLHF.

There are many counts of this clone. Read coverage stops 3 residues before the CDR3 terminus; the germline J gene supplies the remainder. The identical CDR3 is also encoded by other nucleotide sequences in the sample. This chain joins TRBV29-1 and TRBJ1-1, with D perhaps TRBD1 (5 bases). The CDR3 is made up of 13 amino acids. Germline-derived CDR1 and CDR2 are SQVTM and ANQGSEA. The V end was cut by 4 bases, the J end by 3 bases, with 12 bases between. CDR3 DNA (partial): TGCAGCGTTGCGCGGGGACCGGACACTGAA. It codes for CSVARGPDTE. The entire CDR3 sequence reads CSVARGPDTEAFF. Filled out from reference TRBV29-1 and TRBJ1-1, the complete variable domain reads SAVISQKPSRDICQRGTSLTIQCQVDSQVTMMFWYRQQPGQSLTLIATANQGSEATYESGFVIDKFPISRPNLTFSTLTVSNMSPEDSSIYLCSVARGPDTEAFFGQGTRLTVV.

A note on this clone: The read terminates 3 residues before the CDR3 end, so the remaining end is supplied by the germline J gene. The chain combines TRBV13 with TRBJ2-1, with 8 bases that match TRBD2. There are 15 residues in the CDR3. Germline V gene lookup returns CDR1 PRHDT and CDR2 FYEKMQ (reference sequence). The V segment lost 2 bases and the J segment 5 bases; nucleotides outside the gene matches: 5. CDR3 protein: CASSLFGRGDNEQFF. The CDR3 DNA, read in part, is TGTGCCAGCAGCTTATTCGGGCGGGGGGACAATGAG.

Only a few counts were recorded for this clone. The CDR3 is cut off 3 residues early in the read; its end comes from the germline J gene. This sequence joins TRBV30 and TRBJ1-4, with D tentatively TRBD1 (5 bases). The CDR3 extends over 13 amino acids. CDR1 GTSNPN and CDR2 SVGIG come from the germline V gene (reference sequence). The CDR3 loop is CAWSVDRSSPLFF. The part of the CDR3 DNA that was read is TGTGCCTGGAGTGTCGACAGATCTTCACCA.

Many counts were recorded for this clone. The read ends 3 residues shy of where the CDR3 ends; the end is completed using the germline J gene. This chain connects TRBV7-8 to TRBJ2-1; D remains unclear. Germline V gene sequence: CDR1 SGHVS, CDR2 FQNEAQ. This CDR3 is 13 amino acids long. V lost 5 bases and J lost 7, with 12 bases in between. CDR3 residues: CASSQTLLNEQFF. Incomplete CDR3 DNA: TGTGCCAGCAGCCAGACTCTGCTTAATGAG.

This clone was detected many times. The read finishes 3 residues shy of the CDR3 end, and the germline J gene is used to complete it. The chain joins TRBV2 to TRBJ2-7, with D maybe TRBD1 (6 bases). Germline lookup yields CDR1 SNHLY and CDR2 FYNNEI. V shed 8 bases and J shed 4 bases, with 12 bases lying between them. The CDR3 has 12 residues. The CDR3 bases that were read are TGTGCCAGCGGTCGACAGGATTACGAG. Protein product: CASGRQDYE. The complete CDR3 sequence is CASGRQDYEQYF.

This clone was recorded many times. CDR3 amino acids: CASSFGQGSYGYTF. The CDR3 DNA, read in part, is TGTGCCAGCAGCTTCGGACAGGGAAGCTATGGC. The V and J genes are TRBV7-2 and TRBJ1-2; 8 bases are shared with TRBD1. The sequenced fragment ends 3 residues before the CDR3 boundary, so the rest is inferred from the germline J gene. CDR1 is SGHTA, CDR2 FQGNSA, per germline. This CDR3 comprises 14 residues. J was trimmed by 4 bases and V by 3 bases; bases with no gene match: 4. Full variable domain (remainder filled in from reference TRBV7-2 and TRBJ1-2): GAGVSQSPSNKVTEKGKDVELRCDPISGHTALYWYRQSLGQGLEFLIYFQGNSAPDKSGLPSDRFSAERTGGSVSTLTIQRTQQEDSAVYLCASSFGQGSYGYTFGSGTRLTVV.

This clone was picked up many times. With the read ending 3 residues before the CDR3 end, the germline J gene is used to fill in that end. The J gene is TRBJ2-5, the V gene TRBV20-1; D is perhaps TRBD2 (6 bases). Trimming removed 1 base from V and 7 bases from J, with 25 bases in between. The CDR3 has 17 amino acids. From germline, CDR1 is DFQATT and CDR2 SNEGSKA (reference sequence). CDR3 in amino acids: CSARGRAGAFVAGTQYF. The DNA read from the CDR3 is TGCAGTGCTAGAGGGCGAGCGGGTGCCTTTGTGGCTGGGACC.

This clone was seen at least ten times. CDR3 sequence: CSASLTGIGSEAFF. The CDR3 bases that were read are TGCAGTGCTAGTCTAACAGGGATAGGATCCGAA. V usage is TRBV20-1 and J usage is TRBJ1-1; perhaps TRBD1 as D (6 bases). Sequencing ends 3 residues short of the CDR3 end; the germline J gene provides the rest. The germline CDR1 and CDR2 sequences are DFQATT and SNEGSKA (reference sequence). The CDR3 loop spans 14 amino acids.

This clone was counted ten times or more. The CDR3 extends 3 residues past the end of the read, so its final part is completed from the germline J gene. The chain has TRBV18 and TRBJ1-5, with 9 bases identical to TRBD1. The length of the CDR3 is 16 residues. CDR1 and CDR2 (germline): KGHSH, LQKENI. The V and J ends lost 1 base and 4 bases, in that order; junction bases with no gene match: 5. The CDR3 bases that were read are TGTGCCAGCTCACCACTAGGGGACAGGGAGAATCAGCCC. Translation: CASSPLGDRENQP. The full CDR3 sequence reads CASSPLGDRENQPQHF.

Many counts were recorded for this clone. Read coverage stops 3 residues before the CDR3 terminus; the germline J gene supplies the remainder. V gene TRBV5-1 combines with J gene TRBJ2-5, with 7 bases identical to TRBD1. The V gene's germline CDR1 is SGHRS and CDR2 YFSETQ. The CDR3 consists of 16 residues. V was clipped by 4 bases and J by 6 bases; unmatched bases: 15. This chain's CDR3 is CASSPYGTPTGKTQYF. CDR3 bases read: TGCGCCAGCAGCCCGTATGGTACCCCGACAGGGAAGACC.

This clone was observed many times. Read sequence stops 3 residues before the CDR3 end, and the germline J gene provides the missing end. V gene TRBV2 combines with J gene TRBJ1-2, with 7 bases identical to TRBD1. With V trimmed by 7 bases and J by 3 bases, 11 bases remained unmatched. This CDR3 is 15 amino acids long. Germline CDR1 SNHLY, CDR2 FYNNEI. CDR3 sequence reads: CASMGKTGRHYGYTF. Incomplete CDR3 DNA: TGTGCCAGCATGGGCAAGACAGGGCGACACTATGGC.

This clone was detected ten times or more. Read data end 3 residues before the CDR3 end; the end is taken from the germline J gene. The chain joins TRBV29-1 to TRBJ2-3; D not resolved. The CDR3 is 14 residues long. Germline lookup yields CDR1 SQVTM and CDR2 ANQGSEA. The sequenced CDR3 bases are TGCAGCGTTGTTCCGATTGCGAACCAAGAGACG. Its protein product is CSVVPIANQET. The entire CDR3 is CSVVPIANQETQYF.

This clone was counted many times. Read coverage stops 3 residues before the CDR3 terminus; the germline J gene supplies the remainder. The chain employs TRBV2 and TRBJ2-5, with D perhaps TRBD1 (6 bases). V shed 9 bases and J shed 0 bases, with 11 bases lying between them. In germline, CDR1 is SNHLY, CDR2 FYNNEI. The CDR3 is 13 residues long. This CDR3 is CASTGTNQETQYF. CDR3 DNA, as far as it was read: TGTGCCAGTACCGGGACAAACCAAGAGACC.

This clone was counted many times. Read sequence stops 3 residues before the CDR3 end, and the germline J gene provides the missing end. The V call is TRBV5-6, the J call TRBJ1-2, with D possibly TRBD1 on 5 matching bases. In germline, CDR1 is SGHDT, CDR2 YYEEEE. The CDR3 loop spans 12 amino acids. The part of the CDR3 DNA that was read is TGTGCCAGCAGCTTTACAAGGGGCCCC. Translating gives CASSFTRGP. The entire CDR3 protein reads CASSFTRGPYTF.